A single sample gave rise to the 14 T cell receptor beta chains below, sequenced in a study of technical replicates of blood from a few donors. Assay used: immunoSEQ multiplex PCR; TCRdb lists only in-frame clones, some missing. The table lists over 55,000 clones, approximately 95% of them singletons. The material sequenced was PBMCs. These receptors were taken from a human donor in good health. Some clones in this sample may be carry-over from other donors' samples.

This chain links TRBV2 with TRBJ1-1; 8 nucleotides match TRBD1. Germline CDR1 reads SNHLY; CDR2 reads FYNNEI. The V segment lost 7 bases and the J segment 4 bases; nucleotides outside the gene matches: 11. This CDR3 has 15 amino acids. The DNA of the CDR3 is TGTGCCAGCATGGCGACAGACAGGGGCAGCACTGAAGCTTTCTTT. This encodes CASMATDRGSTEAFF.

V is TRBV5-6 and J is TRBJ2-7; weak D call: TRBD2 (7 bases). The V and J ends lost 5 bases and 1 base respectively, with 19 bases between them. The CDR3 has 16 residues. CDR1 and CDR2 from the germline V gene are SGHDT and YYEEEE. CDR3 in amino acids: CASSLDRGGASYEQYF. In DNA, the CDR3 is TGTGCCAGCAGTTTAGATAGGGGGGGCGCTTCCTACGAGCAGTACTTC.

CDR3 in amino acids: CASSPGLAGGLFTDTQYF. CDR3 sequence (DNA): TGTGCCAGCTCACCGGGGCTAGCGGGAGGACTATTCACAGATACGCAGTATTTT. V usage is TRBV18 and J usage is TRBJ2-3; 11 positions agree with TRBD2. CDR3 size: 18 residues. The junction had 10 bases not matched to a gene; V was cut back by 3 bases and J by 2 bases. CDR1 KGHSH and CDR2 LQKENI come from the germline V gene.

V usage is TRBV10-2 and J usage is TRBJ2-3; D remains ambiguous. The CDR3 consists of 10 residues. CDR1 and CDR2 from the germline V gene are WSHSY and SAAADI. V was shortened by 8 bases and J by 5 bases, with 5 bases between the two germline ends. The CDR3 DNA reads TGCGCCAGCTTCTTAGATACGCAGTATTTT. This translates into CASFLDTQYF.

The rearrangement joins TRBV4-2 to TRBJ2-6, with D possibly matching TRBD1 (7 bases). This CDR3 is built from 16 residues. V dropped 0 bases and J dropped 3 bases, with 9 bases sitting between them. The germline V gene has CDR1 LGHNA and CDR2 YNFKEQ. Here the CDR3 DNA reads TGTGCCAGCAGCCAAGATCAGGGGGGTGGGGCCAACGTCCTGACTTTC. Its protein product is CASSQDQGGGANVLTF.

The chain joins TRBV7-3 to TRBJ1-4; D remains unclear. V shed 5 bases and J shed 3 bases, with 13 bases lying between them. CDR3 size: 15 residues. Germline V gene data show CDR1 as SGHTA and CDR2 as FQGTGA. DNA for the CDR3: TGTGCCAGCAGCATGGAGGCCTGGGCTAATGAAAAACTGTTTTTT. Translation: CASSMEAWANEKLFF.

V gene TRBV7-8 combines with J gene TRBJ1-2; D uncertain. CDR3 length: 14 residues. V lost 4 bases, J lost 1 base, and 10 bases lay in between. Germline V gives CDR1 SGHVS, CDR2 FQNEAQ. CDR3 protein: CASSSLSRNYGYTF. The CDR3 DNA is TGTGCCAGCAGCTCGCTGTCGCGTAACTATGGCTACACCTTC.

The J gene is TRBJ2-7, the V gene TRBV19; 9 nucleotides match TRBD1. CDR1 LNHDA and CDR2 SQIVND come from the germline V gene (reference sequence). V was clipped by 3 bases and J by 5 bases; unmatched bases: 5. This CDR3 is built from 14 residues. The CDR3 protein is CASSMGTGSHEQYF. As DNA, the CDR3 is TGTGCCAGTAGTATGGGGACAGGGTCCCACGAGCAGTACTTC.

The genes are TRBV6-5 and TRBJ1-1; TRBD1 agrees at 7 bases. V trimming: 2 bases; J trimming: 11 bases; junction bases outside the gene matches: 5. This CDR3 comprises 12 residues. From germline, CDR1 is MNHEY and CDR2 SVGAGI. The CDR3 protein is CASSYRGGSAFF. The CDR3 DNA sequence: TGTGCCAGCAGTTACCGAGGGGGCTCGGCTTTCTTT.

The chain carries TRBV2 and TRBJ1-5; weak D call: TRBD1 (6 bases). The germline CDR1 and CDR2 sequences are SNHLY and FYNNEI. V lost 5 bases to trimming and J lost 4 bases, with 9 bases between them. This CDR3 is built from 13 residues. The CDR3 spells CASSRDNNQPQHF. The DNA of the CDR3 is TGTGCCAGCAGTCGGGACAATAATCAGCCCCAGCATTTT.

The chain is built from TRBV2 and TRBJ1-2; D unclear. The CDR3 is made up of 13 amino acids. Trimming removed 8 bases from V and 6 bases from J, with 16 bases in between. CDR1 is SNHLY and CDR2 is FYNNEI in the germline V gene. The CDR3 region is CASVEDWYDGYTF. CDR3 sequence (DNA): TGTGCCAGCGTAGAAGATTGGTACGATGGCTACACCTTC.

The chain carries TRBV5-5 and TRBJ2-7; perhaps TRBD2 as D (5 bases). Germline V CDR1 and CDR2: SGHKS, YYEKEE (reference sequence). This CDR3 has 15 residues. Trimming removed 0 bases from V and 2 bases from J, with 12 bases in between. CDR3 nucleotides: TGTGCCAGCAGCTTGGGTAGGACTGGAGCCTACGAGCAGTACTTC. Translating gives CASSLGRTGAYEQYF.

The gene calls are TRBV18 and TRBJ1-2, with D maybe TRBD1 (6 bases). This CDR3 spans 15 amino acids. Germline V gene sequence: CDR1 KGHSH, CDR2 LQKENI. Trimming shortened V by 3 bases and J by 4 bases, and 15 bases separated the two germline ends. In DNA, the CDR3 is TGTGCCAGCTCACCTGATCTCTCGGACAGCTATGGCTACACCTTC. This translates into CASSPDLSDSYGYTF.

This clone was observed a single time. The V and J genes are TRBV6-1 and TRBJ1-2, with D perhaps TRBD1 (5 bases). The CDR3 runs 14 residues. Germline loops: CDR1 MNHNS, CDR2 SASEGT. V lost 0 bases, J lost 4 bases, and 9 bases lay in between. The CDR3 DNA reads TGTGCCAGCAGTGAAGCGCAGGGTTTCTATGGCTACACCTTC. It encodes CASSEAQGFYGYTF.